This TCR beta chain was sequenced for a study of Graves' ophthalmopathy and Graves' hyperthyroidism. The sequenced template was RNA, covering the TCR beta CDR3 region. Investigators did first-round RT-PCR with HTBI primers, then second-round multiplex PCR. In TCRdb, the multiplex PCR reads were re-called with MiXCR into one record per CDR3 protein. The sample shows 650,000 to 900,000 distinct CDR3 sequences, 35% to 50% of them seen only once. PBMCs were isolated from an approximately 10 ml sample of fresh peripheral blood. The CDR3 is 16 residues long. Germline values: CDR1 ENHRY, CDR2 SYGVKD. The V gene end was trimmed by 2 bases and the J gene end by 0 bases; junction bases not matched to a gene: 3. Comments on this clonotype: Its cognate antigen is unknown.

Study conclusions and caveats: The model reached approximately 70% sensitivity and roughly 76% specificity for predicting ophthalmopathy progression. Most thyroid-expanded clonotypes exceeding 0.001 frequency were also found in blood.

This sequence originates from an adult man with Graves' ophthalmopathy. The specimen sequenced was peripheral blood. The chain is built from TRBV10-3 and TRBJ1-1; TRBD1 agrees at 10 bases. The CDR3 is CAISETGTGVNTEAFF. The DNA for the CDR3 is TGTGCCATCAGTGAGACCGGGACAGGGGTGAACACTGAAGCTTTCTTT.